Following are 31 T cell receptor beta chains from one sample sequenced in a study of Graves' ophthalmopathy and Graves' hyperthyroidism. The study amplified TCR beta CDR3 regions using RNA transcripts. Investigators did first-round RT-PCR with HTBI primers, then second-round multiplex PCR. Each CDR3 protein is one row after TCRdb ran MiXCR on the multiplex PCR reads. The sample records 170,000 or so distinct CDR3 sequences, approximately 40% being singletons. The sample taken for sequencing was peripheral blood. The receptors stem from a man under 40 with Graves' ophthalmopathy.

The table lists this clonotype with many counts. This rearrangement joins TRBV6-2 or TRBV6-3 to TRBJ1-2, with no clear D. The CDR3 has 14 residues. CDR1 is MNHEY and CDR2 is SVGEGT in the germline V gene. V dropped 4 bases and J dropped 7 bases, with 16 bases sitting between them. CDR3 sequence reads: CASSSTRGGSGYTF. In DNA form, the CDR3 reads TGTGCCAGCAGTTCTACCCGCGGAGGGTCTGGCTACACCTTC.

This clonotype turned up a few times. The chain couples TRBV12-3 or TRBV12-4 to TRBJ1-6; tentative D call: TRBD1 (6 bases). This CDR3 spans 15 amino acids. With 1 base removed from V and 8 bases from J, the gap between germline ends came to 12 bases. The CDR3 nucleotides are TGTGCCAGCAGTTTAGTTACAGGGAGTCATTCACCCCTCCACTTT. Translated, it gives CASSLVTGSHSPLHF.

This clonotype was seen at least ten times. This rearrangement joins TRBV7-3 to TRBJ2-7, with TRBD2 matching over 7 bases. The V gene's germline CDR1 is SGHTA and CDR2 FQGTGA. The CDR3 consists of 15 residues. J lost 4 bases, V lost 1 base, and 7 bases had no gene match. CDR3 DNA sequence: TGTGCCAGCAGCTTAAACGCGGGACTAAATTACGAGCAGTACTTC. Translation gives CASSLNAGLNYEQYF.

The chain joins TRBV20-1 to TRBJ1-5; tentative D call: TRBD1 (5 bases). The CDR3 is 11 amino acids. Germline-derived CDR1 and CDR2 are DFQATT and SNEGSKA (reference sequence). This CDR3 is CSAGGTQPQHF. The CDR3, as DNA: TGCAGCGCTGGGGGGACTCAGCCCCAGCATTTT.

The rearrangement uses TRBV11-2 and TRBJ1-2; D gene uncertain. This CDR3 has 16 amino acids. Trimming took off 5 bases at V and 0 bases at J, with 16 bases between the two ends. Germline CDR1 reads SGHAT; CDR2 reads FQNNGV. This chain's CDR3 is CASSLRMGEANYGYTF. The DNA of the CDR3 is TGTGCCAGCAGCCTCCGGATGGGAGAAGCTAACTATGGCTACACCTTC. The full variable domain, with the rest looked up from reference TRBV11-2 and TRBJ1-2, is EAGVAQSPRYKIIEKRQSVAFWCNPISGHATLYWYQQILGQGPKLLIQFQNNGVVDDSQLPKDRFSAERLKGVDSTLKIQPAKLEDSAVYLCASSLRMGEANYGYTFGSGTRLTVV.

This clonotype was seen more than once but under ten times. The chain uses TRBV7-9 and TRBJ2-5; D unclear. Per the germline V gene, CDR1 is SEHNR and CDR2 is FQNEAQ (reference sequence). This CDR3 is 14 amino acids long. With 1 base removed from V and 7 bases from J, the gap between germline ends came to 13 bases. CDR3 sequence: CASSLGPSSGTQYF. CDR3 coding DNA: TGTGCCAGCAGCTTAGGGCCCAGCTCTGGGACCCAGTACTTC.

This clonotype was recorded only once. CDR3 sequence (DNA): TGTGCCAGCAGCCCAGTGGGGGGAGGCCACGAGCAGTACTTC. Residues: CASSPVGGGHEQYF. This rearrangement joins TRBV7-2 to TRBJ2-7; possible D gene TRBD2, 6 bases. Germline lookup yields CDR1 SGHTA and CDR2 FQGNSA. The CDR3 consists of 14 residues. V was cut by 5 bases and J by 5 bases, with 16 bases left in between.

This clonotype was observed at least ten times. This chain links TRBV12-3 or TRBV12-4 with TRBJ2-7, with 9 positions matching TRBD2. Trimming removed 7 bases from V and 4 bases from J; junction bases left unmatched: 11. CDR3 length: 15 residues. Written as DNA, the CDR3 is TGTGCCAGCAATTACGATAGCGGGAGCCCTTACGAGCAGTACTTC. This translates into CASNYDSGSPYEQYF.

This clonotype showed up many times. The chain recombines TRBV6-5 with TRBJ1-1, with a weak D call TRBD1 (6 bases). The V and J ends lost 4 bases and 1 base respectively, with 13 bases between them. The CDR3 runs to 15 residues. The germline gives CDR1 MNHEY, CDR2 SVGAGI. CDR3 in DNA: TGTGCCAGCAGTTCCCAAGGGGGTGGGAACACTGAAGCTTTCTTT. It encodes CASSSQGGGNTEAFF.

The table lists this clonotype with many counts. V is TRBV11-2 and J is TRBJ2-5; 13 bases fit TRBD2. V was clipped by 1 base and J by 5 bases; unmatched bases: 7. Germline assignment: CDR1 SGHAT and CDR2 FQNNGV. This CDR3 is built from 17 residues. The CDR3 is CASSLGPGLAGVETQYF. DNA for the CDR3: TGTGCCAGCAGCTTAGGACCCGGACTAGCGGGAGTGGAGACCCAGTACTTC.

Many counts were recorded for this clonotype. This rearrangement joins TRBV4-2 to TRBJ2-7, with D unclear. Germline values: CDR1 LGHNA, CDR2 YNFKEQ. Trimming removed 0 bases from V and 4 bases from J, with 10 bases in between. This CDR3 contains 14 residues. The CDR3 here is CASSQELRRYEQYF. The CDR3 bases are TGTGCCAGCAGCCAAGAATTACGTCGGTACGAGCAGTACTTC.

The rearrangement links TRBV29-1 to TRBJ2-5; D call uncertain. Trimming took off 5 bases at V and 1 base at J, with 8 bases between the two ends. Germline-derived CDR1 and CDR2 are SQVTM and ANQGSEA. The CDR3 covers 12 residues. CDR3 sequence reads: CSVNRPQETQYF. Written as DNA, the CDR3 is TGCAGCGTTAATAGGCCCCAAGAGACCCAGTACTTC.

The V call is TRBV12-3 or TRBV12-4, the J call TRBJ1-2, with 7 bases aligning to TRBD1. V dropped 5 bases and J dropped 8; count of bases not matched to a gene: 11. The CDR3 sequence is 14 residues long. Here the CDR3 reads CASSPSETGRGYTF. In DNA form, the CDR3 reads TGTGCCAGCAGTCCCTCCGAGACAGGGAGAGGCTACACCTTC.

This clonotype occurred many times. The CDR3: CASSQNRAGWVNQPQHF. Written as DNA, the CDR3 is TGTGCCAGCAGCCAAAACAGGGCAGGATGGGTAAATCAGCCCCAGCATTTT. The chain employs TRBV7-3 and TRBJ1-5; possibly TRBD1 for D (6 bases). There are 17 residues in the CDR3. Trimming took off 5 bases at V and 4 bases at J, with 21 bases between the two ends. CDR1 SGHTA and CDR2 FQGTGA come from the germline V gene.

This clonotype was found many times. The chain employs TRBV13 and TRBJ2-7; D is tentatively TRBD1 or TRBD2 (6 bases each). V was trimmed by 5 bases and J by 5 bases, leaving 16 bases between them. CDR3 length: 14 amino acids. CDR1 PRHDT and CDR2 FYEKMQ come from the germline V gene (reference sequence). The CDR3 coding sequence is TGTGCCAGCAGCGCCCTGAGGGGGGCGAACGAGCAGTACTTC. Translated: CASSALRGANEQYF.

This clonotype was detected ten times or more. V and J are TRBV6-5 and TRBJ2-7, with D hard to call. The V end lost 2 bases, the J end lost 0 bases, and 11 bases lay between the germline ends. The CDR3 loop spans 15 amino acids. Germline V gene sequence: CDR1 MNHEY, CDR2 SVGAGI. The CDR3 spells CASSYKAEGSYEQYF. CDR3 coding DNA: TGTGCCAGCAGTTACAAGGCGGAAGGCTCCTACGAGCAGTACTTC.

This clonotype was observed many times. The rearrangement uses TRBV28 and TRBJ1-5; 10 bases are a match to TRBD1. Trimming at V came to 8 bases and at J to 14 bases, leaving 12 bases not matched to a gene. CDR1 and CDR2 from the germline V gene are MDHEN and SYDVKM. The length of the CDR3 is 13 residues. The CDR3 DNA follows: TGTGCCAGCGAAGCCGGGACAGGGGAAACAAAGCATTTT. As protein: CASEAGTGETKHF.

This clonotype was counted many times. The V call is TRBV10-3, the J call TRBJ2-5; a possible D gene is TRBD2 (6 bases). CDR3 size: 15 residues. In germline, CDR1 is ENHRY, CDR2 SYGVKD. Trimming removed 3 bases from V and 2 bases from J, with 13 bases in between. DNA of the CDR3: TGTGCCATCAGTGATAGAGGCGGGGATCAAGAGACCCAGTACTTC. Translated, it gives CAISDRGGDQETQYF.

At least ten counts were recorded for this clonotype. The chain joins TRBV27 to TRBJ2-2; D not resolved. The germline V gene encodes CDR1 MNHEY and CDR2 SMNVEV (reference sequence). The CDR3 is 13 residues long. Trimming removed 6 bases from V and 4 bases from J, with 9 bases in between. CDR3 bases: TGTGCCAGCAGCCGCACCTCCACCGGGGAGCTGTTTTTT. Protein product: CASSRTSTGELFF.

This clonotype was observed at least ten times. V gene TRBV6-2 or TRBV6-3 combines with J gene TRBJ2-7; the match to TRBD1 covers 11 bases. The V segment lost 6 bases and the J segment 2 bases; nucleotides outside the gene matches: 9. Germline CDR1 is MNHEY and CDR2 is SVGEGT. The CDR3 consists of 16 residues. The CDR3 here is CASSTPGTGGPYEQYF. CDR3 DNA: TGTGCCAGCAGCACCCCAGGGACAGGGGGACCCTACGAGCAGTACTTC.

V is TRBV5-1 and J is TRBJ1-1; no definite D call. The germline CDR1 and CDR2 sequences are SGHRS and YFSETQ. The V end lost 4 bases, the J end lost 8 bases, and 9 bases lay between the germline ends. The CDR3 is made up of 11 amino acids. The CDR3 DNA reads as TGCGCCAGCAGCCCCGGCGGGGAAGCTTTCTTT. Protein sequence: CASSPGGEAFF.

This clonotype was seen repeatedly, ten times or more. The V and J genes are TRBV10-1 and TRBJ1-1; D remains ambiguous. Germline assignment: CDR1 WNHNN and CDR2 SYGVQD (reference sequence). The germline V and J ends were trimmed by 7 bases and 5 bases, with 11 bases remaining between them. The CDR3 sequence is 12 residues long. The CDR3 DNA reads TGCGCCAGCACGGAGGGAGCAACTGAAGCTTTCTTT. Its translation is CASTEGATEAFF.

The V and J genes are TRBV12-3 or TRBV12-4 and TRBJ1-6; D is undetermined. The CDR3 runs to 14 residues. The ends were cut back, 3 bases at V and 3 bases at J, with 6 bases in the middle. CDR3 nucleotides: TGTGCCAGCAGTTTTGGGAGCTATAATTCACCCCTCCACTTT. Translation gives CASSFGSYNSPLHF.

Ten or more counts support this clonotype. The chain joins TRBV7-2 to TRBJ2-5; no definite D call. Germline-derived CDR1 and CDR2 are SGHTA and FQGNSA. The ends were cut back, 6 bases at V and 5 bases at J, with 7 bases in the middle. There are 11 residues in the CDR3. The CDR3 sequence is CASREMETQYF. DNA of the CDR3: TGTGCCAGCAGGGAGATGGAGACCCAGTACTTC. The full variable domain, completed using reference TRBV7-2 and TRBJ2-5, is GAGVSQSPSNKVTEKGKDVELRCDPISGHTALYWYRQSLGQGLEFLIYFQGNSAPDKSGLPSDRFSAERTGGSVSTLTIQRTQQEDSAVYLCASREMETQYFGPGTRLLVL.

This clonotype was detected many times. V and J are TRBV12-3 or TRBV12-4 and TRBJ1-5; D not resolved. The V gene lost 3 bases and the J gene lost 5 bases, with 11 bases spanning the gap. The CDR3 length is 14 residues. The CDR3 sequence is CASSLARQDQPQHF. For the CDR3, the DNA is TGTGCCAGCAGTTTGGCTAGGCAGGATCAGCCCCAGCATTTT.

The V and J genes are TRBV6-4 and TRBJ2-2, with 8 positions matching TRBD1. CDR1 MRHNA and CDR2 SNTAGT come from the germline V gene. Trimming cost V 4 bases and J 7 bases; bases outside gene matches: 5. The CDR3 consists of 14 residues. The CDR3 sequence: CASSAQGANGELFF. CDR3 nucleotides: TGTGCCAGCAGTGCTCAGGGGGCCAACGGGGAGCTGTTTTTT.

This clonotype has ten or more counts. This sequence joins TRBV27 and TRBJ2-3; 10 bases align to TRBD2. Germline loops: CDR1 MNHEY, CDR2 SMNVEV (reference sequence). The CDR3 contains 16 residues. V was clipped by 3 bases and J by 2 bases; unmatched bases: 5. CDR3 amino acids: CASSFLLAGYTDTQYF. The CDR3 DNA reads as TGTGCCAGCAGTTTCCTACTAGCGGGATACACAGATACGCAGTATTTT.

In this sample, this clonotype turned up many times. This chain links TRBV12-3 or TRBV12-4 with TRBJ2-5; D unclear. V was cut by 6 bases and J by 5 bases, with 16 bases left in between. The CDR3 length is 14 residues. Here the CDR3 reads CASSNSDGRETQYF. For the CDR3, the DNA is TGTGCCAGCAGCAACTCGGACGGTCGGGAGACCCAGTACTTC.

This clonotype has ten or more counts. This rearrangement joins TRBV6-1 to TRBJ1-5; D is possibly TRBD1 (5 bases). Germline V gene lookup returns CDR1 MNHNS and CDR2 SASEGT. There are 14 residues in the CDR3. Trimming stripped 3 bases from V and 9 bases from J, with 15 bases between. CDR3 sequence: CASSDVGTIRPQHF. The CDR3 region has the DNA TGTGCCAGCAGTGATGTTGGGACCATTAGGCCCCAGCATTTT.

This clonotype was seen repeatedly, ten times or more. V and J are TRBV30 and TRBJ2-7; 7 nucleotides align to TRBD1. V shed 0 bases, J shed 1 base, and the junction held 3 bases outside the gene matches. Germline-derived CDR1 and CDR2 are GTSNPN and SVGIG (reference sequence). The CDR3 contains 14 residues. CDR3 sequence reads: CAWSVGQESYEQYF. In DNA, the CDR3 is TGTGCCTGGAGTGTAGGACAGGAATCCTACGAGCAGTACTTC.

This clonotype appeared many times. CDR3 bases: TGTGCCAGCAGTTTAGGATGGGCAGTTAATAGCAATCAGCCCCAGCATTTT. Its protein product is CASSLGWAVNSNQPQHF. This chain joins TRBV12-3 or TRBV12-4 and TRBJ1-5; no clear D gene. V dropped 1 base and J dropped 0 bases, with 13 bases sitting between them. This CDR3 contains 17 residues.